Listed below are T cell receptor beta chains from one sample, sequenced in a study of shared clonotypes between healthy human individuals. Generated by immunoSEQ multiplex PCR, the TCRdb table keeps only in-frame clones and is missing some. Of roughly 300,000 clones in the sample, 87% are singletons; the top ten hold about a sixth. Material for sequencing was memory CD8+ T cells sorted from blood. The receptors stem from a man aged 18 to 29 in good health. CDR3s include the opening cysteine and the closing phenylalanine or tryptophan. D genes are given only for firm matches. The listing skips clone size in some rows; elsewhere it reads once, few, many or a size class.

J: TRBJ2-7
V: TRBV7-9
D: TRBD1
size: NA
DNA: TGTGCCAGCAGCTTAGAAGGGACAGTCTCCTACGAGCAGTACTTC
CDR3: CASSLEGTVSYEQYF

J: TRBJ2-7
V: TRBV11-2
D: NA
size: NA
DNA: TGTGCCAGCAGCTTAGATCTACTTCACGAGCAGTACTTC
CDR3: CASSLDLLHEQYF

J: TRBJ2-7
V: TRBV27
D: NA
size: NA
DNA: TGTGCCAGCAGTGAGACGAGGGGGGTCCTCTCCTACGAGCAGTACTTC
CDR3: CASSETRGVLSYEQYF

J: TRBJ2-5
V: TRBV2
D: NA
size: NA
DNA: TGTGCCAGCAGTGAAAGCGGACCCACCCGGGAGACCCAGTACTTC
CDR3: CASSESGPTRETQYF

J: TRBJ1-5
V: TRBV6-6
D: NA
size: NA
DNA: TGTGCCAGCACCTGGGCCCATCAGCCCCAGCATTTT
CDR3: CASTWAHQPQHF

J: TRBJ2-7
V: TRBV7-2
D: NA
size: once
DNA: TGTGCCAGCAGCTTATCCCCCAACTACGAGCAGTACTTC
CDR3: CASSLSPNYEQYF

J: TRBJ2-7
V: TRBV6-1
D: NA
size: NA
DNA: TGTGCCGGATCCACAGGGTACTACGAGCAGTACTTC
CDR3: CAGSTGYYEQYF

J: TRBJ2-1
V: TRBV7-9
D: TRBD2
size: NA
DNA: TGTGCCAGCAGCTCCGCCGCGGGGGGTGCCTACAATGAGCAGTTCTTC
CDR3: CASSSAAGGAYNEQFF

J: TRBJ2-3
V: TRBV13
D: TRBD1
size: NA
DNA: TGTGCCAGCAGCGCCCCGGGACAGGGACGCACAGATACGCAGTATTTT
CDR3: CASSAPGQGRTDTQYF

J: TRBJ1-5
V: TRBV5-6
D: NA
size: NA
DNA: TGTGCCAGCAGCCCATTCGGTGTTTATCAGCCCCAGCATTTT
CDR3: CASSPFGVYQPQHF

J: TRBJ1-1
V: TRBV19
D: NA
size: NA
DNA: TGTGCCAGTAGTATCCCCGACGGTACTGCGAACACTGAAGCTTTCTTT
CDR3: CASSIPDGTANTEAFF

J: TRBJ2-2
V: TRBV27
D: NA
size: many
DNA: TGTGCCAGCAGTTTAGCCGGGACGCCAACCACTGGGGAGCTGTTTTTT
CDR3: CASSLAGTPTTGELFF

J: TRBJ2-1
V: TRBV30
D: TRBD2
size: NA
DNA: TGTGCCTGGAGTGCCGGGACTAGTTCCAATGAGCAGTTCTTC
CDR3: CAWSAGTSSNEQFF

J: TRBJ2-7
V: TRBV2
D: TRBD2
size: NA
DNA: TGTGCCAGCAGTGAGGAGCGGGAGGGAACCTACGAGCAGTACTTC
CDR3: CASSEEREGTYEQYF

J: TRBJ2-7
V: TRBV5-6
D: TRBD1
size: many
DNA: TGTGCCAGCAGCGTAGGATGGGACAGTAGTTACGAGCAGTACTTC
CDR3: CASSVGWDSSYEQYF

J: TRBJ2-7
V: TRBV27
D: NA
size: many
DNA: TGTGCCTCTTCGGTTGCGGGGCCTTACGACGAGCAGTACTTC
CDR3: CASSVAGPYDEQYF

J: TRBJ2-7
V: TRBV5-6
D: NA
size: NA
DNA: TGTGCCAGCAGCTTGGAGGGGAACTGGGAGCAGTACTTC
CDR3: CASSLEGNWEQYF

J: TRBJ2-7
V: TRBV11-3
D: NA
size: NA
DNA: TGTGCCAGCAGCTTAGGGTATGGGGGCGAGCAGTACTTC
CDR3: CASSLGYGGEQYF

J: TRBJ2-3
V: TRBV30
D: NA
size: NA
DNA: TGTGCCTGGAGTTTAGCGGACTTGACAGATACGCAGTATTTT
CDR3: CAWSLADLTDTQYF

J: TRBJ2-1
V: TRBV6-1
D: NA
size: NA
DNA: TGTGCCAGCAGTGGCATGGGGGGCTCCTACAATGAGCAGTTCTTC
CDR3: CASSGMGGSYNEQFF

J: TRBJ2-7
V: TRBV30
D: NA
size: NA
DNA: TGTGCCTGGACCCCTCGGGCCATTTACGAGCAGTACTTC
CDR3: CAWTPRAIYEQYF

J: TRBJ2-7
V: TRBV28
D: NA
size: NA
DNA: TGTGCCAGCAGCAGATCCCTCTGGGTGGACGAGCAGTACTTC
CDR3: CASSRSLWVDEQYF

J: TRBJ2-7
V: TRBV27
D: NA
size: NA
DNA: TGTGCCAGCAGTTTGGTGACTAGGAGCTCCTACGAGCAGTACTTC
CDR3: CASSLVTRSSYEQYF

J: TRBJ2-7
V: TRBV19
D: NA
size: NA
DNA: TGTGCCAGTAGTTCCTACTTCGGGAGTTTCTACGAGCAGTACTTC
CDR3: CASSSYFGSFYEQYF

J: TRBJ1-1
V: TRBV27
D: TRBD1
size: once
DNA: TGTGCCAGCAGTCCCAGGGGGCGGACGAACACTGAAGCTTTCTTT
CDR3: CASSPRGRTNTEAFF

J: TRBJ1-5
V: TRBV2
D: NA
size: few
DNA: TGTGCCAGCAGTGAACGGCGGAATCAGCCCCAGCATTTT
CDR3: CASSERRNQPQHF

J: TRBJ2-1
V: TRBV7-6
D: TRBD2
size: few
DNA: TGTGCCAGCAGCTTAGCGGGGACTACCTTCTACAATGAGCAGTTCTTC
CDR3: CASSLAGTTFYNEQFF

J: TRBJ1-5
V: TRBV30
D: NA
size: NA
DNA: TGTGCCTGGAGTTTCCGGGACACCATTAATCAGCCCCAGCATTTT
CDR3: CAWSFRDTINQPQHF

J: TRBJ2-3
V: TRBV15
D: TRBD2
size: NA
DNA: TGTGCCACCAGCAGACCATTAGCGGGAGACGCAGATACGCAGTATTTT
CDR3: CATSRPLAGDADTQYF

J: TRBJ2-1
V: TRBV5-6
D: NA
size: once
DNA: TGTGCCAGCAGCGGAGGCGCGGGACCCACCAATGAGCAGTTCTTC
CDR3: CASSGGAGPTNEQFF

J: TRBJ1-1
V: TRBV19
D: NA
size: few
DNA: TGTGCCAGTAGTATAGGGGCCCATGAAGCTTTCTTT
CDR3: CASSIGAHEAFF

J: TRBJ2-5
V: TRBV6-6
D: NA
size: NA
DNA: TGTGCCAGCAGCTACCGCGCGGCAGAACAAGAGACCCAGTACTTC
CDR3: CASSYRAAEQETQYF

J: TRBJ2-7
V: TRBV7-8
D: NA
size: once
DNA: TGTGCCAGCAGCTACACAGGGTTTTACGAGCAGTACTTC
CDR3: CASSYTGFYEQYF

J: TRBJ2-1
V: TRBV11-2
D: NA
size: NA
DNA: TGTGCCAGCAGTTTAGAGGACGGATACAATGAGCAGTTCTTC
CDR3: CASSLEDGYNEQFF

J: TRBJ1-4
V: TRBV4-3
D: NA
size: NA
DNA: TGCGCCAGCAGCCAAGATTGGACAGTCACTAATGAAAAACTGTTTTTT
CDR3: CASSQDWTVTNEKLFF

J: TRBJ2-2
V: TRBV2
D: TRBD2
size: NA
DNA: TGTGCCAGCAGTGAAGCGGGAGGGGTTCCCGGGGAGCTGTTTTTT
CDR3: CASSEAGGVPGELFF

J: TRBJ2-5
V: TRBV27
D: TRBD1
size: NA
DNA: TGTGCCAGCAGTCTTTCCCCCGGGACAGCACAAGAGACCCAGTACTTC
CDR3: CASSLSPGTAQETQYF

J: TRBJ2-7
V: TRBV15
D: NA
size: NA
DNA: TGTGCCACCAGCAGAGGACTAAGCTCCTACGAGCAGTACTTC
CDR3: CATSRGLSSYEQYF

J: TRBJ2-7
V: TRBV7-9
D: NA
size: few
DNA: TGTGCCAGCAGCTTGTGGTTCTCCTACGAGCAGTACTTC
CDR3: CASSLWFSYEQYF

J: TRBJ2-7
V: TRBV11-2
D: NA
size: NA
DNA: TGTGCCAGCAGCTTGAATCCTTGGAAGCCTTGGGAGCAGTACTTC
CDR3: CASSLNPWKPWEQYF

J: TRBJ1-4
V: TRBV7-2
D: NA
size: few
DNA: TGTGCCAGCAGCTCACCGACAGTTGACACTAATGAAAAACTGTTTTTT
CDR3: CASSSPTVDTNEKLFF

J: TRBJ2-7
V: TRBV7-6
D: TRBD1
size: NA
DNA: TGTGCCAGCAGCATTGGGGGACAGGGGACCTACGAGCAGTACTTC
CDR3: CASSIGGQGTYEQYF

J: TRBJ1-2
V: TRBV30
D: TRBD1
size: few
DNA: TGTGCCTGGGACACGGAACAGGGGGCGCATTGGGGCTACACCTTC
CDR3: CAWDTEQGAHWGYTF

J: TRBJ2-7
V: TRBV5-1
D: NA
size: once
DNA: TGCGCCAGCAGCCCGAGGGGGAATCTCGAGCAGTACTTC
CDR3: CASSPRGNLEQYF

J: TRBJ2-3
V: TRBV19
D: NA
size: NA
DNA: TGTGCCAGCGCTAGGGGCACAGATACGCAGTATTTT
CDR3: CASARGTDTQYF

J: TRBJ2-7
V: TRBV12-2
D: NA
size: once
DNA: TGTGCAAGTCGCTCCACTAGCTCCCTGTCCTACGAGCAGTACTTC
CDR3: CASRSTSSLSYEQYF

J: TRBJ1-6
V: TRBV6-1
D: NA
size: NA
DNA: TGTGCCAGCAGTGAAGCATATCCGGGCGGGTCACCCCTCCACTTT
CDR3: CASSEAYPGGSPLHF

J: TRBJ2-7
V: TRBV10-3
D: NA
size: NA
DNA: TGTGCCATTCGGACAGAGACCTACGAGCAGTACTTC
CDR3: CAIRTETYEQYF

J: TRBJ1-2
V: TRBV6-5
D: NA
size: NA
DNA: TGTGCCAGCAGTTACGTTTCGGGGGGCAGTAACTATGGCTACACCTTC
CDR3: CASSYVSGGSNYGYTF

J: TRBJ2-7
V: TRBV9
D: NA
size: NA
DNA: TGTGCCAGCAGCGCCCACTTAGGATACGAGCAGTACTTC
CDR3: CASSAHLGYEQYF

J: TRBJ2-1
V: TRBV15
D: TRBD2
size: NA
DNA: TGTGCCACCAGCAGAGTCAGCGGGAGTGACGATGAGCAGTTCTTC
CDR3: CATSRVSGSDDEQFF

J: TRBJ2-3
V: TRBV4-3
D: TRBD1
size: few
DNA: TGCGCCAGCAGCCAAGACGGTGGTTGGACAGGGGAACTAACAGATACGCAGTATTTT
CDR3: CASSQDGGWTGELTDTQYF

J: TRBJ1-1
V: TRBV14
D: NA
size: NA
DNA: TGTGCCAGCAGCCAGACAGGAGTGAACACTGAAGCTTTCTTT
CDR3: CASSQTGVNTEAFF

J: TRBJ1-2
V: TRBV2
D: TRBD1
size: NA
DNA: TGTGCCAGCAGTGAAGAGAATTGGACAGGGCACATCTATGGCTACACCTTC
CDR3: CASSEENWTGHIYGYTF

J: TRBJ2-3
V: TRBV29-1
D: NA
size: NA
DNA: TGCAGCGTTGAGTTTCCAGGGGCAGATACGCAGTATTTT
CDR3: CSVEFPGADTQYF

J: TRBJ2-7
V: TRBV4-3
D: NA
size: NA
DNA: TGCGCCAGCAGCCAAGATTTGGGCGAATTCCACGCCTACGAGCAGTACTTC
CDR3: CASSQDLGEFHAYEQYF